The following is a T cell receptor beta chain sequence with its context. As yet, its antigen is unknown. Method: immunoSEQ multiplex PCR; TCRdb's copy keeps in-frame clones and lacks some. Of about 64,000 clones listed, approximately 89% were seen once; the top ten hold roughly 4%. The record originates from a study of Tregs in tolerant kidney transplant recipients. The study's findings and limits: The most relevant donor-specific Treg TCRbeta repertoire apparently came from expansion with activated donor B cells.

CDR1 and CDR2 (germline): KGHSH, LQKENI. V lost 3 bases, J lost 4 bases, and 16 bases lay in between. This CDR3 has 15 residues. Related graft donors supplied nonmyeloablative bone marrow transplants, and mixed chimerism was transient. The source is a human patient who received a combined kidney and bone marrow transplant. Some T cells may be the graft donor's. This rearrangement joins TRBV18 to TRBJ2-7, with D maybe TRBD2 (7 bases). The specimen was CD4+ T cells from blood (PBMCs), collected 6 months after the transplant. CDR3 sequence: CASSPAAGAAYEQYF. Written as DNA, the CDR3 is TGTGCCAGCTCACCTGCTGCGGGGGCAGCTTACGAGCAGTACTTC.